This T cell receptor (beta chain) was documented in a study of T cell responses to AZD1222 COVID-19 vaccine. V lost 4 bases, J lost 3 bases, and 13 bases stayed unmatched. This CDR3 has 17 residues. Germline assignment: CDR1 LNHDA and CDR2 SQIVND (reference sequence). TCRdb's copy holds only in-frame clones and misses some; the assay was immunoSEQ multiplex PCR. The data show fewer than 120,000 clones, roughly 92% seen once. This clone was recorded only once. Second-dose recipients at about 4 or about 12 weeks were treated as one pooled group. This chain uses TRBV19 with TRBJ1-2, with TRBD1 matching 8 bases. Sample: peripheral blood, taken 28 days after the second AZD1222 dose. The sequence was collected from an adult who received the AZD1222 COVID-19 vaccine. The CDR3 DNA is TGTGCCAGTAGTAGCCCCCGTCGACAGGGGTTCGACTATGGCTACACCTTC. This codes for CASSSPRRQGFDYGYTF.